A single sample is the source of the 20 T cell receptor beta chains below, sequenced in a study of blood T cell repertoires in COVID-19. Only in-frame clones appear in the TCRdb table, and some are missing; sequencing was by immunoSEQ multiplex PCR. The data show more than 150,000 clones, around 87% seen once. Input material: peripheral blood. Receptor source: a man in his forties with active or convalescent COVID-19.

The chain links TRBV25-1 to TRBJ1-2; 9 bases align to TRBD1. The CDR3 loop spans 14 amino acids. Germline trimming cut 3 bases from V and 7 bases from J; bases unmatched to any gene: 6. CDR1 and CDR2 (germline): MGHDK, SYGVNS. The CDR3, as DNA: TGTGCCAGCAGTGAGGGGACAGGGTACGGTGGCTACACCTTC. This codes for CASSEGTGYGGYTF.

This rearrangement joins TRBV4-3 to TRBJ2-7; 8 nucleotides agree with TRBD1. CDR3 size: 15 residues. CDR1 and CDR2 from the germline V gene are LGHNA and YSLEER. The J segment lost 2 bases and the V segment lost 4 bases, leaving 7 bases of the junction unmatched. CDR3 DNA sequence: TGCGCCAGCAGCCTGACAGGGGCAGGGGCCTACGAGCAGTACTTC. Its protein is CASSLTGAGAYEQYF.

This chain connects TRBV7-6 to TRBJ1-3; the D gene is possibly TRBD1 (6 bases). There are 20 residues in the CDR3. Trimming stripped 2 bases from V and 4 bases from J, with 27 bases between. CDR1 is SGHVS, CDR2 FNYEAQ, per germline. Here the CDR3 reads CASSLRRPQQGVVVGNTIYF. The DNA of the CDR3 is TGTGCCAGCAGCTTAAGAAGGCCCCAACAGGGAGTAGTAGTCGGAAACACCATATATTTT.

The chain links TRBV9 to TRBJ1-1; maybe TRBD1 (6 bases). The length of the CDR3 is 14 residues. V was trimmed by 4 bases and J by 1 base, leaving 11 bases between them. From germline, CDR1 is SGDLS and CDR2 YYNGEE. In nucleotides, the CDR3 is TGTGCCAGCAGCCCCCGGGACAAGAACACTGAAGCTTTCTTT. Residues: CASSPRDKNTEAFF.

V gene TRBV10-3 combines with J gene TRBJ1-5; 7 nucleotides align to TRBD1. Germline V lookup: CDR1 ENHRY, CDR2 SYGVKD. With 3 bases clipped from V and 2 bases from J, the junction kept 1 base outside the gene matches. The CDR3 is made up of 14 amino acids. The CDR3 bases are TGTGCCATCAGTGACACAGGGGGCAATCAGCCCCAGCATTTT. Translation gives CAISDTGGNQPQHF.

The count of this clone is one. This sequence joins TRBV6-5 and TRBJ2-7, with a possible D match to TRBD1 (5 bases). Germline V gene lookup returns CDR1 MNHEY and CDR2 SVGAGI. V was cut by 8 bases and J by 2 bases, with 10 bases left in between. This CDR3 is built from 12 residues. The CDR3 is CASADTAYEQYF. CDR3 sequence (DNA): TGTGCCAGCGCGGACACGGCCTACGAGCAGTACTTC.

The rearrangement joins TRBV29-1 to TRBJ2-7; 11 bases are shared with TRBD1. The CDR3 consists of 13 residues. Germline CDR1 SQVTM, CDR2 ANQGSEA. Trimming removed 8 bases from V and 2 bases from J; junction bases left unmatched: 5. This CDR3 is CSTRTGGPYEQYF. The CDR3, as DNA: TGCAGCACTCGGACAGGGGGCCCCTACGAGCAGTACTTC.

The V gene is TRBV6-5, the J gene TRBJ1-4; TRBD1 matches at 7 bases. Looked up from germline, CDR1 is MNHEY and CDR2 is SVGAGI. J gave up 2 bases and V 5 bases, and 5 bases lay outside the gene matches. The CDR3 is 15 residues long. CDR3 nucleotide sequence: TGTGCCAGCAGTATTAAACAGGGGACTAATGAAAAACTGTTTTTT. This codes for CASSIKQGTNEKLFF.

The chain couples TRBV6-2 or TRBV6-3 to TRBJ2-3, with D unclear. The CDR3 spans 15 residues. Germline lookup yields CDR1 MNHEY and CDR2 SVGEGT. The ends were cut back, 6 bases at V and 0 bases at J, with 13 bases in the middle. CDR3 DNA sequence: TGTGCCAGCAGATACGGGCGAACTAGCACAGATACGCAGTATTTT. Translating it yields CASRYGRTSTDTQYF.

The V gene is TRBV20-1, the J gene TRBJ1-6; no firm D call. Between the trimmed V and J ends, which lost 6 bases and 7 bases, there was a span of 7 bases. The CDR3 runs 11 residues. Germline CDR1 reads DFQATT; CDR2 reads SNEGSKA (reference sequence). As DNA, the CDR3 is TGCAGTGCCGAGGAAAATTCACCCCTCCACTTT. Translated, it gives CSAEENSPLHF.

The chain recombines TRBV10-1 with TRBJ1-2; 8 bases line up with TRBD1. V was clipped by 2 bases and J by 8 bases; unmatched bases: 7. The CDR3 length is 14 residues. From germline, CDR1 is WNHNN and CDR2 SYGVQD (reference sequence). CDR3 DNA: TGCGCCAGCAGTGAGACACAGGGGGTCGGAGGCTACACCTTC. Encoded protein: CASSETQGVGGYTF.

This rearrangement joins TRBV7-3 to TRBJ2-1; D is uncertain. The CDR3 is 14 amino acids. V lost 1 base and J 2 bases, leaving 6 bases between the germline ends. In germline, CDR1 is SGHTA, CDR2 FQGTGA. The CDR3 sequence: CASSLSPAYNEQFF. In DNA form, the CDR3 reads TGTGCCAGCAGCTTAAGTCCCGCCTACAATGAGCAGTTCTTC.

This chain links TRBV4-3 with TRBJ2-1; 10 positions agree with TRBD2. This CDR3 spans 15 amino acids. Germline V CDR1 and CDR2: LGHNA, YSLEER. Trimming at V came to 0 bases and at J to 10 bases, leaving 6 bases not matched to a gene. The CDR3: CASSQDSGGSLEQFF. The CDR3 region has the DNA TGCGCCAGCAGCCAAGATAGCGGGGGGAGTCTAGAGCAGTTCTTC.

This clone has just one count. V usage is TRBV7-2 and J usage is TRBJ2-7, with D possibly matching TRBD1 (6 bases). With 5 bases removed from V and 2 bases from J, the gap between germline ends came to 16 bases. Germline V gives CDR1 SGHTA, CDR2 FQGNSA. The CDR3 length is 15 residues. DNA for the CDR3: TGTGCCAGCAGCCCGGACTCCTGGGACACCTACGAGCAGTACTTC. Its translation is CASSPDSWDTYEQYF.

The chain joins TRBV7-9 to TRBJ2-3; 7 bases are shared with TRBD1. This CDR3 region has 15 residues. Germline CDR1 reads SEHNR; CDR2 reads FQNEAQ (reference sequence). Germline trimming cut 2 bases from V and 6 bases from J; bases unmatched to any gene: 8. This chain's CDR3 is CASSLTSQQGDTQYF. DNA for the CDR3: TGTGCCAGCAGCTTAACCTCCCAACAGGGGGATACGCAGTATTTT.

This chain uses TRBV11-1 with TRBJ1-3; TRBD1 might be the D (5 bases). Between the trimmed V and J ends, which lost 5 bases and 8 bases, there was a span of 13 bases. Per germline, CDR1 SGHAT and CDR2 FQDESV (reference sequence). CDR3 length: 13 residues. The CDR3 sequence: CASSKGTADTIYF. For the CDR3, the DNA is TGTGCCAGCAGCAAAGGGACTGCGGACACCATATATTTT.

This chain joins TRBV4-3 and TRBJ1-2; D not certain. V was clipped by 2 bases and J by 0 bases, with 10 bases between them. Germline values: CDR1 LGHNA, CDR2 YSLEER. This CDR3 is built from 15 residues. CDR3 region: CASSQLTTTNYGYTF. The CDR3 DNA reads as TGCGCCAGCAGCCAACTTACTACGACTAACTATGGCTACACCTTC.

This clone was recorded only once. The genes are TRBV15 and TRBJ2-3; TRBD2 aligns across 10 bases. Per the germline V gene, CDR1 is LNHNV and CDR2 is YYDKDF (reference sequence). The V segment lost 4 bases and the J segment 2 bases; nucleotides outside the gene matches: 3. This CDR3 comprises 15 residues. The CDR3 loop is CATSNSGGATDTQYF. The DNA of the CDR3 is TGTGCCACCAGCAACAGCGGGGGGGCCACAGATACGCAGTATTTT.

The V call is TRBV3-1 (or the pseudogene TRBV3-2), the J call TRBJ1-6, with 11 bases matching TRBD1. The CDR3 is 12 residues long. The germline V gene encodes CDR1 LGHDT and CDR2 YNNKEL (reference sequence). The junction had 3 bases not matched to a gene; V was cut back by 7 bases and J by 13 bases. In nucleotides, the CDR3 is TGTGCCAGCACCGGACAGGGGGCCCCCCTCCACTTT. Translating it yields CASTGQGAPLHF.

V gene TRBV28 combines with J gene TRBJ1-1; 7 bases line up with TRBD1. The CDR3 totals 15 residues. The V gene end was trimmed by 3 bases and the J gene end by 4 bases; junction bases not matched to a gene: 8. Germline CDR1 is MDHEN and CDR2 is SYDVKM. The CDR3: CASSFGGGAGTEAFF. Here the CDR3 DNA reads TGTGCCAGCAGTTTCGGAGGGGGCGCTGGCACTGAAGCTTTCTTT.